This T cell receptor (beta chain) was obtained from a study of blood T cell repertoires in COVID-19. In the original processing: Reference gene primer amplification gave nucleated cell count estimates. TCRdb's table, derived via immunoSEQ multiplex PCR, lists solely in-frame clones and lacks some. Clonal size and the V and J genes are those of that table, whereas D and trimming came from the DNA. The repertoire includes roughly 200,000 clones, roughly 90% of them detected once, and 9% to 12% sits in the top ten. This CDR3 contains 17 residues. CDR1 is LNHDA and CDR2 is SQIVND in the germline V gene (reference sequence). V dropped 5 bases and J dropped 2; count of bases not matched to a gene: 10.

This chain links TRBV19 with TRBJ1-5; 9 nucleotides match TRBD1. The sample comprised PBMCs or T cells enriched from blood (not recorded which). The TCR comes from a man aged 18 to 29 with acute COVID-19. Here the CDR3 DNA reads TGTGCCAGTAGTGAAAACTACCGGGACAGGGGCAATCAGCCCCAGCATTTT. Residues: CASSENYRDRGNQPQHF.